These T cell receptor beta chains were read from a single sample in a study of vaccination and CD4 T cells after COVID-19. These receptors' targets are unknown. TCRdb re-derived calls from the PCR reads in MiXCR, one entry per CDR3 protein. The profile shows about 9,700 distinct CDR3 sequences, around 64% of them singletons. The sequenced material came from CD4+ T cells from blood, cultured in vitro. These receptors all come from a human donor who had recovered from COVID-19. Both conserved end residues are part of each CDR3. The D gene is left open where the match is weak. The size of a clone is reported for some rows only, either as once, few or many, or as a class for expanded clones.

clone size,J gene,D gene,V gene,CDR3 protein,CDR3 DNA
-,TRBJ2-2,-,TRBV7-6,CASSLIANTGELFF,TGTGCCAGCAGCTTGATCGCGAACACCGGGGAGCTGTTTTTT
-,TRBJ2-3,-,TRBV7-8,CAGGGLAVSTDTQYF,TGTGCCGGAGGGGGGCTAGCGGTGAGCACAGATACGCAGTATTTT
few,TRBJ1-2,TRBD1,TRBV15,CATSRRQGAIYGYTF,TGTGCCACCAGCAGACGACAGGGGGCAATCTATGGCTACACCTTC
-,TRBJ2-7,-,TRBV10-2,CASSEHSKIYEQYF,TGCGCCAGCAGTGAGCACTCCAAAATCTACGAGCAGTACTTC
-,TRBJ1-1,TRBD1,TRBV7-8,CASSLSSGTGDLRAFF,TGTGCCAGCAGCCTATCCTCCGGGACAGGGGACCTCAGGGCTTTCTTT
-,TRBJ2-3,TRBD1,TRBV6-2/TRBV6-3,CASSYSSFQGTVGTQYF,TGTGCCAGCAGTTACTCGAGCTTCCAGGGGACAGTCGGTACGCAGTATTTT
few,TRBJ1-1,-,TRBV29-1,CSAKGGITEAFF,TGCAGCGCAAAGGGAGGTATCACTGAAGCTTTCTTT
-,TRBJ2-5,-,TRBV5-6,CASSLYRTETQYF,TGTGCCAGCAGCTTGTACAGGACGGAGACCCAGTACTTC
-,TRBJ1-4,-,TRBV28,CASSSPATNEKLFF,TGTGCCAGCAGTTCCCCGGCAACTAATGAAAAACTGTTTTTT
few,TRBJ2-3,TRBD2,TRBV7-2,CASSLVGTSGGGTQYF,TGTGCCAGCAGCTTAGTTGGGACTAGCGGGGGAGGTACGCAGTATTTT
-,TRBJ1-6,TRBD1,TRBV18,CASSPVGQGYNSPLHF,TGTGCCAGCTCACCCGTCGGACAGGGCTATAATTCACCCCTCCACTTT
-,TRBJ2-1,-,TRBV20-1,CSASKFQEAGRFF,TGCAGTGCTTCAAAGTTTCAGGAGGCAGGGAGGTTCTTC
-,TRBJ1-3,-,TRBV5-1,CASSFAPGATGNTIYF,TGCGCCAGCAGCTTCGCGCCGGGGGCTACTGGAAACACCATATATTTT
-,TRBJ1-2,-,TRBV27,CASSYRQNYGYTF,TGTGCCAGCAGTTACCGACAGAACTATGGCTACACCTTC
-,TRBJ1-5,-,TRBV2,CASRGGAYSNQPQHF,TGTGCCAGCCGGGGCGGCGCCTATAGCAATCAGCCCCAGCATTTT
-,TRBJ1-2,-,TRBV20-1,CSAPPTANYGYTF,TGCAGTGCCCCCCCGACCGCTAACTATGGCTACACCTTC
-,TRBJ1-2,-,TRBV20-1,CSARSGGYGYTF,TGCAGTGCTAGATCGGGAGGTTATGGCTACACCTTC
-,TRBJ1-5,-,TRBV7-2,CASSLRLGGNQPQHF,TGTGCCAGCAGCTTAAGGTTGGGGGGCAATCAGCCCCAGCATTTT
-,TRBJ2-7,TRBD1,TRBV7-9,CASSSGTGGAYEQYF,TGTGCCAGCAGCTCCGGGACAGGGGGAGCCTACGAGCAGTACTTC
medium-sized,TRBJ1-5,-,TRBV28,CASSLLIQPQHF,TGTGCCAGCAGTTTATTAATCCAGCCCCAGCATTTT
-,TRBJ1-6,-,TRBV7-2,CASRESGDSPLHF,TGTGCCAGCAGGGAATCAGGGGATTCACCCCTCCACTTT
-,TRBJ2-7,TRBD2,TRBV23-1,CASSRGDLGKNEQYF,TGCGCCAGCAGCCGGGGGGACCTTGGGAAAAACGAGCAGTACTTC
-,TRBJ2-3,-,TRBV20-1,CSARDQKVSGTLTTYF,TGCAGTGCTAGGGATCAGAAGGTGAGCGGGACACTGACTACGTATTTT
-,TRBJ2-2,TRBD1,TRBV5-1,CASRKTGGENTGELFF,TGCGCCAGCAGAAAGACAGGGGGCGAAAACACCGGGGAGCTGTTTTTT
few,TRBJ1-1,TRBD1,TRBV7-2,CATGQGRLTEAFF,TGTGCCACCGGACAGGGGCGACTGACTGAAGCTTTCTTT
-,TRBJ2-1,TRBD2,TRBV5-4,CASSLTRLAEDNEQFF,TGTGCCAGCAGCTTAACCCGACTAGCGGAGGACAATGAGCAGTTCTTC
-,TRBJ2-5,-,TRBV7-2,CASSYRSETQYF,TGTGCCAGCAGCTACAGGTCAGAGACCCAGTACTTC
-,TRBJ2-7,TRBD1,TRBV6-1,CASSRSGTVTYEQYF,TGTGCCAGCAGCCGGTCCGGGACAGTAACCTACGAGCAGTACTTC
-,TRBJ1-1,-,TRBV19,CASSTASLRAFF,TGTGCCAGTAGTACCGCATCCTTGAGGGCTTTCTTT
-,TRBJ2-2,TRBD2,TRBV28,CASRTSGVNTGELFF,TGTGCCAGCAGAACTAGCGGGGTGAACACCGGGGAGCTGTTTTTT
-,TRBJ2-3,-,TRBV7-8,CASSLLAGYTDTQYF,TGTGCCAGCAGCTTATTGGCGGGGTACACAGATACGCAGTATTTT
-,TRBJ1-5,-,TRBV18,CASSPPSSNQPQHF,TGTGCCAGCTCACCACCAAGTAGCAATCAGCCCCAGCATTTT
-,TRBJ2-6,TRBD1,TRBV5-6,CASSLAQTGVPGANVLTF,TGTGCCAGCAGCTTGGCCCAGACAGGGGTGCCTGGGGCCAACGTCCTGACTTTC
-,TRBJ2-1,-,TRBV20-1,CSALKAGHQYNEQFF,TGCAGTGCTCTCAAGGCTGGCCACCAGTACAATGAGCAGTTCTTC
few,TRBJ1-6,TRBD1,TRBV6-2/TRBV6-3,CASSKDHRGSPLHF,TGTGCCAGCAGTAAGGACCACAGGGGTTCACCCCTCCACTTT
-,TRBJ2-3,-,TRBV6-1,CASSGGTDTQYF,TGTGCCAGCAGTGGGGGGACAGATACGCAGTATTTT